This T cell receptor (beta chain) originates from a study of graft-versus-host responses after intestinal transplantation. Study as a whole: Following induction with anti-thymocyte globulin, all recipients were given tacrolimus and steroids for three to four years.

The V end was cut by 2 bases, the J end by 4 bases, with 16 bases between. The CDR3 extends over 16 amino acids. Germline CDR1 is WNHNN and CDR2 is SYGVQD (reference sequence). Assay: immunoSEQ multiplex PCR; the TCRdb copy retains only in-frame clones and omits some. The table shows approximately 70,000 clones, with roughly 92% occurring only once. This clone was recorded once. Its antigen is unknown. Study-wide results and caveats: Patients who carried graft-donor T cell macrochimerism also had high graft-versus-host to host-versus-graft clonal ratios in their allografts. There was an association between peak levels of circulating GvH clones and early post-transplant HvG declines.

This specimen was bone marrow, taken 700 to 850 days after intestinal transplantation. The chain recombines TRBV10-1 with TRBJ2-3, with D unclear. The source is a human patient who received an intestinal transplant, so some T cells may come from the graft donor. CDR3 sequence (DNA): TGCGCCAGCAGTGAGGGGTGGGCTCCCGGGTCAGATACGCAGTATTTT. Translated: CASSEGWAPGSDTQYF.